These T cell receptor beta chains were read from a single sample in a study of blood T cell repertoires in COVID-19. The repertoire was sequenced with immunoSEQ multiplex PCR; TCRdb's copy has only in-frame clones and lacks some. The data show around 190,000 clones, 70% to 90% seen once. Material for sequencing was peripheral blood. The origin of the receptors is a man between 45 and 60 years old with COVID-19, enrolled during active disease. CDR3s include the opening cysteine and the closing phenylalanine or tryptophan. The D gene is left open where the match is weak. Size values are once, few and many counts, or a class for expanded clones, and some rows have none.

.	.	15	TRBJ1-4	TRBV9	TGTGCCAGCAGCGTATCCCAGGGTCGGAATGAAAAACTGTTTTTT	CASSVSQGRNEKLFF
.	.	15	TRBJ1-1	TRBV30	TGTGCCTGGTCTGCAGGGTCGAGCATGAACACTGAAGCTTTCTTT	CAWSAGSSMNTEAFF
TRBD2	.	19	TRBJ2-7	TRBV15	TGTGCCACCAGCAGAGATAATAGCGGGGGGTTGATTGGTTCCCACGAGCAGTACTTC	CATSRDNSGGLIGSHEQYF
.	many	14	TRBJ2-7	TRBV2	TGTGCCAGCAGTGAAAGTACAGGGACCGACGAGCAGTACTTC	CASSESTGTDEQYF
.	.	12	TRBJ2-3	TRBV30	TGTGCCTGGAACCGGGACTTAGGTCGTTGGTATTTT	CAWNRDLGRWYF
TRBD2	.	21	TRBJ2-5	TRBV12-5	TGTGCTAGTGGTTTGTCACAACCGGGACTAGCGGGGGACCTCCAACAAGAGACCCAGTACTTC	CASGLSQPGLAGDLQQETQYF
.	.	16	TRBJ2-5	TRBV3-1/TRBV3-2	TGTGCCAGCAGCCAAGACGAGGGTAGCGGTCAAGAGACCCAGTACTTC	CASSQDEGSGQETQYF
TRBD1	.	16	TRBJ1-1	TRBV28	TGTGCCAGCAGTCAAACAGGGGGCGCAGGTGGTACTGAAGCTTTCTTT	CASSQTGGAGGTEAFF
TRBD2	.	15	TRBJ2-3	TRBV24-1	TGTGCCACCGGCGCCGCGGGGGTTAGCACAGATACGCAGTATTTT	CATGAAGVSTDTQYF
TRBD2	.	17	TRBJ2-3	TRBV3-1/TRBV3-2	TGTGCCAGCAGCTCCCGACTAGCGGGGCCATCCACAGATACGCAGTATTTT	CASSSRLAGPSTDTQYF
.	.	16	TRBJ1-6	TRBV19	TGTGCCAGTAGTGTAACCCTCGGGGGTCTCTTGGAACCCCTCCACTTT	CASSVTLGGLLEPLHF
.	.	14	TRBJ1-2	TRBV19	TGTGCCAGTAATCGGGGACTGGGTTTCGGGGGCTACACCTTC	CASNRGLGFGGYTF
.	.	14	TRBJ2-7	TRBV10-3	TGTGCCATCAGCGAGGGGGACTACGCATACGAGCAGTACTTC	CAISEGDYAYEQYF
TRBD2	.	16	TRBJ2-3	TRBV7-2	TGTGCCAGCAGCCCCTCCACGATTAAAGCGGGGGTGCCGCAGTATTTT	CASSPSTIKAGVPQYF
TRBD1	.	15	TRBJ2-3	TRBV7-9	TGTGCCAGCAGCTTAGGCGGGACAGGGTCGGATACGCAGTATTTT	CASSLGGTGSDTQYF
TRBD1	few	14	TRBJ2-2	TRBV29-1	TGCAGCGTTGGGGGGACAGGGTCCACCGGGGAGCTGTTTTTT	CSVGGTGSTGELFF
.	.	15	TRBJ1-4	TRBV5-6	TGTGCCAGCAGCTTATCTCGACAGGCTAATGAAAAACTGTTTTTT	CASSLSRQANEKLFF
.	.	14	TRBJ2-3	TRBV7-2	TGTGCCAGCAGCTTCAACAGGCTAACAGATACGCAGTATTTT	CASSFNRLTDTQYF
TRBD2	.	16	TRBJ2-3	TRBV7-6	TGTGCCAGCAGCTTAGAGTACGAGCGGGAAAGTGATACGCAGTATTTT	CASSLEYERESDTQYF
.	few	15	TRBJ2-3	TRBV9	TGTGCCAGCAGCATAACATCTTCTAGCACAGATACGCAGTATTTT	CASSITSSSTDTQYF
TRBD1	.	15	TRBJ1-5	TRBV27	TGTGCCAGCAGAAACGCAGGGGGTATTGATCAGCCCCAGCATTTT	CASRNAGGIDQPQHF
TRBD1	.	15	TRBJ1-5	TRBV27	TGTGCCAGCAGTTCCGGGACAGGGTGGGAACAGCCCCAGCATTTT	CASSSGTGWEQPQHF
TRBD2	.	17	TRBJ2-1	TRBV13	TGTGCCAGCAGCCCCTATCCCCCGGGAGGGCCAAACAATGAGCAGTTCTTC	CASSPYPPGGPNNEQFF
TRBD1	.	15	TRBJ1-3	TRBV2	TGTGCCAGCAGTTACGACAGGGGGCCGGGAAACACCATATATTTT	CASSYDRGPGNTIYF
.	.	13	TRBJ2-7	TRBV11-2	TGTGCCAGCAGCTCCTATAACGGCTACGAGCAGTACTTC	CASSSYNGYEQYF
.	.	14	TRBJ2-3	TRBV25-1	TGTGCCAGCAGTGAACCCCTGGACTTTCGTACGCAGTATTTT	CASSEPLDFRTQYF
TRBD1	.	16	TRBJ2-3	TRBV19	TGTGCCAGTAGCTCCGGGGACAGGATACCCACAGATACGCAGTATTTT	CASSSGDRIPTDTQYF
TRBD1	.	14	TRBJ1-2	TRBV27	TGTGCCAGCAGTGACGGGACAGGACAATTGGGCTACACCTTC	CASSDGTGQLGYTF